This TCR beta chain was profiled in a study of CD8+ T cells in alopecia areata. RNA was isolated and reverse transcribed to cDNA, the sequencing template. The repertoire was sequenced with immunoSEQ multiplex PCR; TCRdb's copy has only in-frame clones and lacks some. The repertoire holds under 250,000 clones, with roughly 56% as singletons. PBMCs yielded sorted CD4+ and CD8+ T cells. To note about this clone: Antigen specificity is unknown.

Germline V lookup: CDR1 MNHEY, CDR2 SVGAGI. Germline trimming cut 7 bases from V and 4 bases from J; bases unmatched to any gene: 9. The CDR3 runs 14 residues. Study results and caveats: Scalp repertoires also include resident alphabeta T cells from normal skin. Lesional scalp exceeded normal scalp in clonality, especially in alopecia totalis/universalis. Patients showed less clear TCR sequence sharing than mice, possibly partly because of HLA diversity.

The sequencing input was CD8+ T cells sorted from blood. The rearrangement joins TRBV6-5 to TRBJ1-2; 7 positions match TRBD1. This receptor was obtained from a human donor in good health. The CDR3 coding sequence is TGTGCCAGCAAGGAAAGGGGGCTTGGCTATGGCTACACCTTC. Translation gives CASKERGLGYGYTF.